This TCR beta chain was observed in a study of siplizumab effects on memory and regulatory T cells. The assay was immunoSEQ multiplex PCR, and TCRdb's table has in-frame clones only and misses some. The data show some 100,000 clones, approximately 97% seen once. This CDR3 has 13 residues. V dropped 5 bases and J dropped 1 base, with 8 bases sitting between them. CDR1 and CDR2 from the germline V gene are SGHTA and FQGTGA. The sample was naive CD4+ T cells sorted from blood. The source is a human donor in good health. J is TRBJ1-1 and V is TRBV7-3; D not resolved. CDR3 residues: CASSRDTNTEAFF. The DNA of the CDR3 is TGTGCCAGCAGCCGAGACACGAACACTGAAGCTTTCTTT.